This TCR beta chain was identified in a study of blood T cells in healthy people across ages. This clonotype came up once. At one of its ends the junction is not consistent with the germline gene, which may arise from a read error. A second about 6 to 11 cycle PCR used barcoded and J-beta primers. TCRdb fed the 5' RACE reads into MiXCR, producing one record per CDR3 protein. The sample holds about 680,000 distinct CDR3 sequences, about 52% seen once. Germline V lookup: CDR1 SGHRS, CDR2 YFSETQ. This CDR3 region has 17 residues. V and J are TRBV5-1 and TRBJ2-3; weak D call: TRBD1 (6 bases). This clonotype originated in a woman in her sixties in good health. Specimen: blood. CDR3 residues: CTSSLLFWTADTDTQYF. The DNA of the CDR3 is TGCACCAGCAGCTTGCTGTTTTGGACAGCGGACACAGATACGCAGTATTTT. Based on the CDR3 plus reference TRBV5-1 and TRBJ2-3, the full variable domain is KAGVTQTPRYLIKTRGQQVTLSCSPISGHRSVSWYQQTPGQGLQFLFEYFSETQRNKGNFPGRFSGRQFSNSRSEMNVSTLELGDSALYLCTSSLLFWTADTDTQYFGPGTRLTVL.